The next 18 T cell receptor beta chains were all read from a single sample in a study of T cells in Graves' hyperthyroidism and ophthalmopathy. Using RNA transcripts as the source, TCR beta CDR3 regions were amplified. Primed by the HTBI set, a first-round RT-PCR was run on the TCR CDR3. TCRdb passed the multiplex PCR reads through MiXCR, listing each CDR3 protein once. The top ten hold around 18% of the sample, which has around 580,000 distinct CDR3 sequences, approximately 16% seen once. Sequencing used blood. The receptors here all came from a woman younger than 35 with Graves' hyperthyroidism.

This clonotype has at least ten counts. The chain carries TRBV7-8 and TRBJ2-7; D not resolved. Germline V CDR1 and CDR2: SGHVS, FQNEAQ. Trimming cost V 0 bases and J 0 bases, with 6 bases left between them. The CDR3 has 14 residues. This CDR3 reads CASSLAWSSYEQYF. The CDR3 DNA follows: TGTGCCAGCAGCTTAGCTTGGAGCTCCTACGAGCAGTACTTC.

In its sample, this clonotype was seen once. A junction end diverges from the germline sequence, so it may reflect a read error. The chain combines TRBV29-1 with TRBJ2-1; TRBD1 matches at 7 bases. Per the germline V gene, CDR1 is SQVTM and CDR2 is ANQGSEA. CDR3 length equals 13 residues. This chain's CDR3 is CSTQGISDNVQFF. CDR3 nucleotides: TGCAGCACACAGGGGATAAGCGACAATGTGCAGTTCTTC.

This clonotype was picked up many times. The V gene is TRBV2, the J gene TRBJ1-6, with 8 positions matching TRBD1. Germline loops: CDR1 SNHLY, CDR2 FYNNEI. The V gene end was trimmed by 5 bases and the J gene end by 9 bases; junction bases not matched to a gene: 6. The CDR3 spans 14 residues. In DNA, the CDR3 is TGTGCCAGCAGTTACAGGGGGGGGATTTCACCCCTCCACTTT. This translates into CASSYRGGISPLHF.

This clonotype was seen many times. The chain employs TRBV2 and TRBJ2-7; D remains ambiguous. The CDR3 is 14 amino acids. Germline-derived CDR1 and CDR2 are SNHLY and FYNNEI. V lost 2 bases, J lost 3 bases, and 11 bases lay in between. The CDR3 spells CASSETFRNYEQYF. Written as DNA, the CDR3 is TGTGCCAGCAGTGAAACCTTTCGAAACTACGAGCAGTACTTC.

The rearrangement joins TRBV19 to TRBJ2-1; 10 nucleotides line up with TRBD2. The CDR3 length is 14 residues. After removal of 5 bases from V and 3 bases from J, the junction contained 1 base not matched to a gene. The germline V gene has CDR1 LNHDA and CDR2 SQIVND (reference sequence). CDR3: CASSGTSDYNEQFF. CDR3 sequence (DNA): TGTGCCAGTAGTGGGACTAGCGACTACAATGAGCAGTTCTTC.

This clonotype appeared once. The J gene is TRBJ1-3, the V gene TRBV4-3; TRBD1 aligns across 7 bases. The CDR3 has 16 residues. Germline loops: CDR1 LGHNA, CDR2 YSLEER. Losses at the gene ends were 0 bases for V and 2 bases for J; bases not matched to a gene: 4. CDR3 nucleotides: TGCGCCAGCAGCCAAGACCTGCAGGGGGCTGGAAACACCATATATTTT. It codes for CASSQDLQGAGNTIYF.

This clonotype came up a few times. This chain links TRBV5-1 with TRBJ2-1, with 11 nucleotides matching TRBD2. Germline CDR1 reads SGHRS; CDR2 reads YFSETQ. The trim removed 5 bases at V and 5 bases at J, leaving 6 bases unmatched. This CDR3 region has 15 residues. CDR3 bases: TGCGCCAGCAGGATAGCGGGAGGGACAAACAATGAGCAGTTCTTC. Translation: CASRIAGGTNNEQFF.

V is TRBV5-4 and J is TRBJ2-1, with 15 bases identical to TRBD2. The V gene end was trimmed by 4 bases and the J gene end by 9 bases; junction bases not matched to a gene: 8. Germline V gene data show CDR1 as SGHNT and CDR2 as YYREEE (reference sequence). This CDR3 comprises 16 residues. CDR3 loop: CASSPRTSGRGGEQFF. CDR3 nucleotide sequence: TGTGCCAGCAGCCCCCGGACTAGCGGGAGGGGGGGTGAGCAGTTCTTC. The variable domain in full, with the rest retrieved from reference TRBV5-4 and TRBJ2-1, is ETGVTQSPTHLIKTRGQQVTLRCSSQSGHNTVSWYQQALGQGPQFIFQYYREEENGRGNFPPRFSGLQFPNYSSELNVNALELDDSALYLCASSPRTSGRGGEQFFGPGTRLTVL.

In its sample, this clonotype was seen a few times. The V call is TRBV4-2, the J call TRBJ2-5, with a weak D call TRBD1 (5 bases). Germline lookup yields CDR1 LGHNA and CDR2 YNFKEQ. Deletions cut 2 bases from V and 7 bases from J, with 11 bases between. CDR3 size: 13 residues. CDR3 protein: CASSQWGVGTQYF. The CDR3 nucleotides read TGTGCCAGCAGCCAATGGGGCGTAGGGACCCAGTACTTC.

This clonotype was counted many times. The J gene is TRBJ2-7, the V gene TRBV6-1, with 13 nucleotides matching TRBD2. This CDR3 has 16 amino acids. The germline gives CDR1 MNHNS, CDR2 SASEGT. J gave up 2 bases and V 6 bases, and 7 bases lay outside the gene matches. DNA of the CDR3: TGTGCCAGCAGCAGGACTAGCGGGGGCCTCACCTACGAGCAGTACTTC. Translated: CASSRTSGGLTYEQYF.

The CDR3 DNA follows: TGTGCCATCCCATATTGGGTAGCGGGGGGCGGAGCAGATACGCAGTATTTT. It codes for CAIPYWVAGGGADTQYF. The chain links TRBV27 to TRBJ2-3; 10 bases agree with TRBD2. This CDR3 region has 17 residues. The ends lost 10 bases at V and 4 bases at J; junction bases unmatched: 17. Germline V gene sequence: CDR1 MNHEY, CDR2 SMNVEV (reference sequence).

At least ten counts were recorded for this clonotype. The chain uses TRBV12-3 or TRBV12-4 and TRBJ1-5, with 8 bases lining up with TRBD1. V dropped 5 bases and J dropped 10; count of bases not matched to a gene: 13. This CDR3 region has 15 residues. The CDR3 DNA reads TGTGCCAGCAGTGGGGACAGGCCGGGGGTCGGCCCCCAGCATTTT. It codes for CASSGDRPGVGPQHF.

Note on this clonotype: Germline and junction disagree at one end, which may indicate a read error. This CDR3 is CAISRTSGNTGELFF. The CDR3 DNA is TGTGCCATCAGCCGGACTAGCGGCAACACCGGGGAGCTGTTTTTT. The V and J genes are TRBV3-1 and TRBJ2-2, with 10 bases lining up with TRBD2. This CDR3 is built from 15 residues. The germline V gene encodes CDR1 LGHDT and CDR2 YNNKEL (reference sequence).

This clonotype has at least ten counts. CDR3: CASSVLVSEGEQYF. CDR3 DNA: TGTGCCAGCAGTGTGTTGGTTAGCGAGGGCGAGCAGTACTTC. The genes are TRBV2 and TRBJ2-7, with TRBD2 as a possible D gene (5 bases). Germline V CDR1 and CDR2: SNHLY, FYNNEI. Trimming left V 4 bases short and J 6 bases short, with 16 bases between. The CDR3 loop spans 14 amino acids. The full variable domain, completed using reference TRBV2 and TRBJ2-7, is EPEVTQTPSHQVTQMGQEVILRCVPISNHLYFYWYRQILGQKVEFLVSFYNNEISEKSEIFDDQFSVERPDGSNFTLKIRSTKLEDSAMYFCASSVLVSEGEQYFGPGTRLTVT.

Details on this clonotype: A much larger clone lies a single base off, so this may be a read error. The CDR3 DNA reads as TGCAGCGTTGAGTCGGACCATAGCACACATACGCAGTATTTT. This encodes CSVESDHSTHTQYF. The J gene is TRBJ2-3, the V gene TRBV29-1, with D unclear. CDR1 is SQVTM, CDR2 ANQGSEA, per germline. The CDR3 loop spans 14 amino acids.

On this clonotype: A much larger clonotype is one base distant, so this may be a read error. The genes are TRBV20-1 and TRBJ2-1; 9 bases fit TRBD2. This CDR3 spans 15 amino acids. Per germline, CDR1 DFQATT and CDR2 SNEGSKA (reference sequence). The CDR3 loop is CSAREGGRAYNDQFF. The CDR3 nucleotides are TGCAGTGCTAGAGAGGGCGGGAGGGCCTACAATGATCAGTTCTTC.

This clonotype was picked up many times. The rearrangement links TRBV12-3 or TRBV12-4 to TRBJ1-2; D is unclear. The CDR3 has 13 amino acids. Trimming took off 3 bases at V and 4 bases at J, with 9 bases between the two ends. The CDR3 protein is CASSFVSAYGYTF. The DNA for the CDR3 is TGTGCCAGCAGTTTTGTCTCTGCCTATGGCTACACCTTC.

The chain links TRBV5-1 to TRBJ2-7; no clear D gene. Germline V gene sequence: CDR1 SGHRS, CDR2 YFSETQ. V was clipped by 5 bases and J by 2 bases, with 14 bases between them. There are 14 residues in the CDR3. The chain's CDR3 is CASSSPGYTYEQYF. In DNA form, the CDR3 reads TGCGCCAGCAGTTCACCCGGATATACCTACGAGCAGTACTTC.